This passage covers 19 T cell receptor beta chains from one sample sequenced in a study of blood T cell repertoires in COVID-19. The data were produced by immunoSEQ multiplex PCR, yet TCRdb's version contains in-frame clones alone and is incomplete. The top ten clones hold more than 9.5% of a sample with approximately 320,000 clones, just under 90% of them seen once. Sequencing was carried out using peripheral blood. The receptor set was obtained from a woman younger than 45 with COVID-19, enrolled during active disease.

V and J are TRBV6-1 and TRBJ2-3; D is perhaps TRBD2 (5 bases). Trimming removed 5 bases at V and 6 bases at J, with 12 bases between. Per germline, CDR1 MNHNS and CDR2 SASEGT. The CDR3 has 13 residues. The CDR3 sequence: CASSWRTADTQYF. For the CDR3, the DNA is TGTGCCAGCAGTTGGAGGACTGCGGATACGCAGTATTTT.

This chain links TRBV27 with TRBJ2-7, with 9 nucleotides matching TRBD1. This CDR3 contains 15 residues. V shed 4 bases, J shed 2 bases, and the junction held 6 bases outside the gene matches. Germline CDR1 reads MNHEY; CDR2 reads SMNVEV (reference sequence). CDR3 sequence: CASSYTGGQTYEQYF. The CDR3 region has the DNA TGTGCCAGCAGTTACACAGGGGGCCAGACCTACGAGCAGTACTTC.

The gene calls are TRBV4-1 and TRBJ2-3; 11 bases are a match to TRBD2. V lost 3 bases and J lost 0; bases outside the gene matches: 5. This CDR3 spans 17 amino acids. The germline CDR1 and CDR2 sequences are MGHRA and YSYEKL. CDR3 bases: TGCGCCAGCAGCCAGAGACTAGCGGGGTTTAGCACAGATACGCAGTATTTT. The encoded protein is CASSQRLAGFSTDTQYF.

The V gene is TRBV6-6, the J gene TRBJ1-1; TRBD1 matches 9 bases. Trimming took 8 bases from V and 3 from J; bases not matched to a gene: 10. CDR1 and CDR2 (germline): MNHNY, SVGAGI (reference sequence). This CDR3 contains 15 residues. Here the CDR3 DNA reads TGTGCCAGCCTTAAGACAGGGGGTTGGTACACTGAAGCTTTCTTT. This gives the protein CASLKTGGWYTEAFF.

The chain couples TRBV7-8 to TRBJ1-1, with a weak D call TRBD1 (5 bases). Germline-derived CDR1 and CDR2 are SGHVS and FQNEAQ. CDR3 length: 14 amino acids. The V end was cut by 5 bases, the J end by 4 bases, with 14 bases between. This CDR3 is CASSHRTRPTEAFF. CDR3 in DNA: TGTGCCAGCAGCCATCGGACAAGGCCCACTGAAGCTTTCTTT.

The J gene is TRBJ2-7, the V gene TRBV14; D gene unclear. V lost 4 bases, J lost 6 bases, and 10 bases lay in between. Per germline, CDR1 SGHDN and CDR2 FVKESK. The CDR3 has 12 residues. The CDR3 spells CASSPNSGEQYF. In DNA, the CDR3 is TGTGCCAGCAGCCCAAACTCCGGCGAGCAGTACTTC.

CDR3 loop: CASSYLTGFNEQYF. CDR3 coding DNA: TGCGCCAGCAGCTACCTGACAGGGTTCAACGAGCAGTACTTC. The chain has TRBV5-1 and TRBJ2-7, with TRBD1 matching 7 bases. This CDR3 is built from 14 residues. Germline V gene sequence: CDR1 SGHRS, CDR2 YFSETQ. The J segment lost 5 bases and the V segment lost 3 bases, leaving 8 bases of the junction unmatched. Variable domain in full (rest from reference TRBV5-1 and TRBJ2-7): KAGVTQTPRYLIKTRGQQVTLSCSPISGHRSVSWYQQTPGQGLQFLFEYFSETQRNKGNFPGRFSGRQFSNSRSEMNVSTLELGDSALYLCASSYLTGFNEQYFGPGTRLTVT.

The chain recombines TRBV7-9 with TRBJ2-5, with TRBD1 identical over 9 bases. CDR3 length equals 14 residues. V lost 5 bases and J lost 5; bases outside the gene matches: 6. CDR1 and CDR2 from the germline V gene are SEHNR and FQNEAQ (reference sequence). The CDR3 spells CASSPGQGAETQYF. The CDR3 nucleotides are TGTGCCAGCAGCCCGGGACAGGGAGCGGAGACCCAGTACTTC.

This chain joins TRBV5-1 and TRBJ1-4; TRBD1 matches at 10 bases. J gave up 6 bases and V 4 bases, and 3 bases lay outside the gene matches. CDR1 SGHRS and CDR2 YFSETQ come from the germline V gene. The CDR3 contains 14 residues. The CDR3 protein is CASSPGTGDEKLFF. CDR3 sequence (DNA): TGCGCCAGCAGCCCCGGGACAGGGGATGAAAAACTGTTTTTT.

The chain links TRBV19 to TRBJ1-1, with unresolved D. Germline V gives CDR1 LNHDA, CDR2 SQIVND (reference sequence). V was cut by 10 bases and J by 0 bases, with 9 bases left in between. The CDR3 runs 12 residues. CDR3 sequence: CANTGMNTEAFF. The CDR3 DNA is TGTGCCAACACGGGGATGAACACTGAAGCTTTCTTT.

The chain carries TRBV2 and TRBJ1-2, with D unclear. Looked up from germline, CDR1 is SNHLY and CDR2 is FYNNEI. The CDR3 has 14 residues. V was shortened by 7 bases and J by 6 bases, with 18 bases between the two germline ends. The CDR3 here is CASIYGGSKDGYTF. As DNA, the CDR3 is TGTGCCAGCATTTATGGAGGGAGTAAGGATGGCTACACCTTC.

The chain combines TRBV11-2 with TRBJ1-2; D is uncertain. The CDR3 contains 14 residues. Germline CDR1 and CDR2: SGHAT and FQNNGV. Trimming left V 5 bases short and J 4 bases short, with 14 bases between. The CDR3 loop reads CASSPRGSSYGYTF. In nucleotides, the CDR3 is TGTGCCAGCAGCCCACGAGGCAGTTCCTATGGCTACACCTTC.

Only one count was recorded for this clone. The chain has TRBV4-1 and TRBJ2-7; 7 bases line up with TRBD1. V dropped 4 bases and J dropped 0; count of bases not matched to a gene: 9. The CDR3 is made up of 16 amino acids. Germline lookup yields CDR1 MGHRA and CDR2 YSYEKL. CDR3 loop: CASSPILTGSSYEQYF. The CDR3 DNA follows: TGCGCCAGCAGCCCCATACTGACAGGGAGCTCCTACGAGCAGTACTTC.

The genes are TRBV13 and TRBJ1-1; 8 bases align to TRBD1. This CDR3 region has 19 residues. Per the germline V gene, CDR1 is PRHDT and CDR2 is FYEKMQ (reference sequence). Trimming cost V 5 bases and J 0 bases; bases outside gene matches: 17. The CDR3 nucleotides are TGTGCCAGCAGCCCCTACCCGAAGACAGGGGCTGGGGTGAACACTGAAGCTTTCTTT. This encodes CASSPYPKTGAGVNTEAFF.

The chain combines TRBV7-9 with TRBJ2-7, with 8 nucleotides matching TRBD2. Per germline, CDR1 SEHNR and CDR2 FQNEAQ (reference sequence). The V gene end was trimmed by 5 bases and the J gene end by 2 bases; junction bases not matched to a gene: 5. This CDR3 is 14 amino acids long. The CDR3 is CASSPLRGAYEQYF. For the CDR3, the DNA is TGTGCCAGCAGCCCTTTGCGGGGGGCCTACGAGCAGTACTTC.

This rearrangement joins TRBV19 to TRBJ1-1; D may be TRBD1 (6 bases). Germline loops: CDR1 LNHDA, CDR2 SQIVND (reference sequence). The CDR3 is 16 residues long. V dropped 10 bases and J dropped 4 bases, with 25 bases sitting between them. The CDR3 here is CATPTEGDHEGTEAFF. For the CDR3, the DNA is TGTGCCACCCCGACTGAGGGGGACCACGAAGGCACTGAAGCTTTCTTT.

Worth noting for this clone: Additional DNA sequences in this sample encode the identical CDR3. The chain carries TRBV6-5 and TRBJ1-2; unclear D gene. Trimming removed 0 bases from V and 1 base from J, with 6 bases in between. In germline, CDR1 is MNHEY, CDR2 SVGAGI. The length of the CDR3 is 14 residues. In nucleotides, the CDR3 is TGTGCCAGCAGTTACTCGAACAGTAACTATGGCTACACCTTC. This codes for CASSYSNSNYGYTF.

The chain joins TRBV5-1 to TRBJ2-1, with 13 bases fitting TRBD2. Trimming took 7 bases from V and 8 from J; bases not matched to a gene: 6. The germline CDR1 and CDR2 sequences are SGHRS and YFSETQ. The CDR3 runs to 14 residues. The CDR3 sequence is CASGFGLAGDEQFF. Written as DNA, the CDR3 is TGCGCCAGCGGTTTTGGACTAGCGGGGGATGAGCAGTTCTTC.

The chain uses TRBV3-1 (or the pseudogene TRBV3-2) and TRBJ1-1; 8 positions match TRBD1. Germline loops: CDR1 LGHDT, CDR2 YNNKEL (reference sequence). The CDR3 is 13 amino acids. V lost 8 bases and J lost 4; bases outside the gene matches: 6. CDR3 loop: CASGQGGFTEAFF. In DNA form, the CDR3 reads TGTGCCAGCGGACAGGGTGGCTTCACTGAAGCTTTCTTT.